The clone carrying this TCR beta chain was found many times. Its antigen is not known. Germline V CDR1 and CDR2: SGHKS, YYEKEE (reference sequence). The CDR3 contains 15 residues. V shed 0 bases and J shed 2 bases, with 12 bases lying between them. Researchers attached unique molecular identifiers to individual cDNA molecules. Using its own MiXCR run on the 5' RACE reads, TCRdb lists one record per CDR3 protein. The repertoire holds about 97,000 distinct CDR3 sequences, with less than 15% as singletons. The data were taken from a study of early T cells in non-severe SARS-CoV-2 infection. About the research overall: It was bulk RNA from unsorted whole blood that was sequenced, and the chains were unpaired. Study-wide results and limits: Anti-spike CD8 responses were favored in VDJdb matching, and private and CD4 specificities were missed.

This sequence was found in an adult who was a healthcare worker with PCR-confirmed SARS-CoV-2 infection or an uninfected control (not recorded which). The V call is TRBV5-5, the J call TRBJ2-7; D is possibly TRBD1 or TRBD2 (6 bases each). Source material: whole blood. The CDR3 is CASSLASGGTYEQYF. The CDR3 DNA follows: TGTGCCAGCAGCTTGGCCTCCGGGGGCACCTACGAGCAGTACTTC.